The TCR beta chain under discussion was sequenced for a study of blood T cell repertoires in COVID-19. At the level of the study: Both acute and convalescent COVID-19 samples were obtained from the United States, Italy and Spain. The analysed material was cDNA or gDNA that came from T cells, B-cell-depleted T cells, or PBMCs.

As originally analysed: Amplified reference gene primers provided the basis for estimating nucleated cell counts. The protocol was immunoSEQ multiplex PCR, while the TCRdb copy is restricted to in-frame clones and leaves out a portion. For V, J and clone size, that table is used; D and trimming come from the DNA. Seen here are about 62,000 clones, 80% to 90% observed once, and the top ten hold around 1.3%. This clone was recorded only once. This TCR derives from a woman aged 80 or older with acute or convalescent COVID-19. The sequenced sample was peripheral blood.

The CDR3 here is CASSPQGRGNQPQHF. The DNA for the CDR3 is TGTGCCAGCTCACCCCAGGGGAGGGGCAATCAGCCCCAGCATTTT. The chain carries TRBV18 and TRBJ1-5; a weak D match, TRBD1 (6 bases). V lost 3 bases and J 2 bases, leaving 11 bases between the germline ends. Germline V gene lookup returns CDR1 KGHSH and CDR2 LQKENI. The CDR3 loop spans 15 amino acids.